The entry below gives a single T cell receptor (beta chain) sequence along with its context. These data belong to a study of blood T cell repertoires in COVID-19. Authors' methods: Amplifying reference gene primers gave estimates of nucleated cell counts. The repertoire was sequenced with immunoSEQ multiplex PCR; TCRdb's copy has only in-frame clones and lacks some. V and J calls plus clone size are reproduced from that table; the DNA served to infer D and trimming. The table shows 100,000 or so clones, with 88% occurring only once. The sample comprised peripheral blood. This sequence was found in a woman aged 60-75 years with acute or convalescent COVID-19.

The CDR3 region is CASGTGKNIQYF. The DNA of the CDR3 is TGCGCCAGCGGGACTGGGAAAAACATTCAGTACTTC. V gene TRBV5-1 combines with J gene TRBJ2-4; possible D gene TRBD2, 6 bases. The CDR3 consists of 12 residues. Trimming removed 7 bases from V and 4 bases from J, with 9 bases in between. From germline, CDR1 is SGHRS and CDR2 YFSETQ.